This TCR beta chain was profiled in a study of blood T cell repertoires in COVID-19. Study information: Spain, Italy and the United States supplied samples that represented acute and convalescent COVID-19.

Here immunoSEQ multiplex PCR was the method, and the copy in TCRdb shows in-frame clones only, minus some. The sample lists 310,000 or so clones; nearly 90% were seen once. CDR1 and CDR2 (germline): LGHNA, YSLEER. The CDR3 is 16 residues long. Deletions cut 0 bases from V and 10 bases from J, with 18 bases between. Enrollees, roughly 18 to 89 years old, lived in 24 US areas. Assignments of participants to cohorts depended upon their own reported clinical history. The sequencing input was PBMCs or T cells enriched from blood (not recorded which). J is TRBJ1-4 and V is TRBV4-3; D is uncertain. This clonotype was sampled from a woman in her 30s who had recovered from COVID-19. The CDR3 bases are TGCGCCAGCAGCCAAGAGAGCAGAGGGTCTTCAGGAAAACTGTTTTTT. Protein sequence: CASSQESRGSSGKLFF.